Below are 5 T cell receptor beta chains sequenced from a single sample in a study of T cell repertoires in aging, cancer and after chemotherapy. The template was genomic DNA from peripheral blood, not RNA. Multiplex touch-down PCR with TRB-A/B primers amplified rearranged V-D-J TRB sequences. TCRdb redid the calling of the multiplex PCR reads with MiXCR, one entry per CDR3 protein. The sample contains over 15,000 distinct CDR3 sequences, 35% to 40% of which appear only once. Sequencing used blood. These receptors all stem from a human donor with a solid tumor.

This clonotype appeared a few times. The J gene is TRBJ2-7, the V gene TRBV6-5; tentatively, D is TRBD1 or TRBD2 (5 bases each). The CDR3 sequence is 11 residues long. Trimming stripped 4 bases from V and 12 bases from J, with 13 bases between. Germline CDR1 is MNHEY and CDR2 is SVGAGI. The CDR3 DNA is TGTGCCAGCAGTTCTCCGGGACCAACGTACTTC. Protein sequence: CASSSPGPTYF.

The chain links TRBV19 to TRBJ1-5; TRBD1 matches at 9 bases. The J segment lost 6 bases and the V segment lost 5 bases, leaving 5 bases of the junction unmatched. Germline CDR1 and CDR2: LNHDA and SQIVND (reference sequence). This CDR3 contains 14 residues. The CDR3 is CASSLGTGFQPQHF. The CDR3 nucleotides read TGTGCCAGTAGTCTCGGGACAGGGTTTCAGCCCCAGCATTTT. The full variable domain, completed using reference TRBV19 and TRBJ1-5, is DGGITQSPKYLFRKEGQNVTLSCEQNLNHDAMYWYRQDPGQGLRLIYYSQIVNDFQKGDIAEGYSVSREKKESFPLTVTSAQKNPTAFYLCASSLGTGFQPQHFGDGTRLSIL.

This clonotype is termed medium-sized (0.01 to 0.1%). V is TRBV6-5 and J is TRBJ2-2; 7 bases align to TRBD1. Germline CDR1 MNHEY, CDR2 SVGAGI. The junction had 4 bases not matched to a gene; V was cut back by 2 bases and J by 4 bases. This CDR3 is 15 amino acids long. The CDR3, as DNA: TGTGCCAGCAGTTACAGGGGGCAACTCACCGGGGAGCTGTTTTTT. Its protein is CASSYRGQLTGELFF.

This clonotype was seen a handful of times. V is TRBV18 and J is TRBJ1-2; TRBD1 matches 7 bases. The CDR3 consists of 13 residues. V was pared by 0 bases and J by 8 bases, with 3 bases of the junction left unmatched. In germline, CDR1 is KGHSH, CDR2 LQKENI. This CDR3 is CASSPPLGGGYTF. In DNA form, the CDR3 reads TGTGCCAGCTCACCACCGCTAGGGGGCGGCTACACCTTC.

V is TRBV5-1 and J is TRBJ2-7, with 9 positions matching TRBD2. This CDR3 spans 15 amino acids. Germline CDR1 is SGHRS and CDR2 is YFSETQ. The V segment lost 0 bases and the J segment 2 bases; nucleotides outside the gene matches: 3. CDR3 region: CASSLVGGGAYEQYF. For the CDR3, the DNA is TGCGCCAGCAGCTTGGTTGGCGGGGGGGCCTACGAGCAGTACTTC. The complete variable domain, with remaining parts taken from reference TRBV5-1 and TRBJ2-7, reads KAGVTQTPRYLIKTRGQQVTLSCSPISGHRSVSWYQQTPGQGLQFLFEYFSETQRNKGNFPGRFSGRQFSNSRSEMNVSTLELGDSALYLCASSLVGGGAYEQYFGPGTRLTVT.